The clone carrying this T cell receptor beta chain was seen a single time. This entry is derived from a study of T cells in Graves' hyperthyroidism and ophthalmopathy. CDR3 size: 13 residues. In germline, CDR1 is ENHRY, CDR2 SYGVKD. Newly diagnosed patients aged 18 to 65 had hyperthyroidism of under 2 months' duration. RNA transcripts gave rise to amplified TCR beta CDR3 regions. The study used the HTBI primer set for a first-round RT-PCR of the TCR CDR3. TCRdb fed the multiplex PCR reads into MiXCR, producing one record per CDR3 protein. Of about 580,000 distinct CDR3 sequences listed, approximately 44% are singletons.

The chain carries TRBV10-3 and TRBJ2-7; TRBD2 aligns across 10 bases. The tail of the sequence fits TRBJ2-1 better, so the J call may be wrong. Sequencing was done on a sample of peripheral blood or thyroid tissue (not recorded which). The TCR originated in a woman aged 18-29 years with Graves' hyperthyroidism. As DNA, the CDR3 is TGTGCCAGCACAATAAGCGGGAGGGGCGAGCAGTTCTTC. This gives the protein CASTISGRGEQFF.